This entry lists 17 T cell receptor beta chains sequenced from one sample in a study of blood T cell repertoires in COVID-19. Data came from immunoSEQ multiplex PCR; TCRdb stores just in-frame clones and leaves some out. The sample yields 85,000 to 90,000 clones, about 83% seen once. Sequenced sample: peripheral blood. All receptors derive from a human donor in a cohort sampled during active COVID-19.

CDR3 loop: CASSDRDWGQPQHF. CDR3 sequence (DNA): TGTGCCAGCAGTGACAGGGATTGGGGACAGCCCCAGCATTTT. The V and J genes are TRBV6-1 and TRBJ1-5; D perhaps matches TRBD1 (5 bases). Looked up from germline, CDR1 is MNHNS and CDR2 is SASEGT. This CDR3 is built from 14 residues. V shed 3 bases and J shed 7 bases, with 13 bases lying between them.

Ten or more counts support this clone. The chain has TRBV2 and TRBJ1-1; 7 bases fit TRBD1. This CDR3 comprises 13 residues. Germline V gene lookup returns CDR1 SNHLY and CDR2 FYNNEI. J was trimmed by 0 bases and V by 6 bases; bases with no gene match: 1. The CDR3 DNA reads as TGTGCCAGCAGGACAGGGATGAACACTGAAGCTTTCTTT. Translation: CASRTGMNTEAFF. Full variable domain (rest looked up from reference TRBV2 and TRBJ1-1): EPEVTQTPSHQVTQMGQEVILRCVPISNHLYFYWYRQILGQKVEFLVSFYNNEISEKSEIFDDQFSVERPDGSNFTLKIRSTKLEDSAMYFCASRTGMNTEAFFGQGTRLTVV.

V gene TRBV13 combines with J gene TRBJ2-7, with D perhaps matching TRBD1 (6 bases). The CDR3 extends over 13 amino acids. Germline V gene data show CDR1 as PRHDT and CDR2 as FYEKMQ (reference sequence). V shed 2 bases and J shed 7 bases, with 12 bases lying between them. Here the CDR3 reads CASSLQGSLEQYF. The CDR3 bases are TGTGCCAGCAGCTTACAGGGGTCCCTGGAGCAGTACTTC.

The chain carries TRBV28 and TRBJ2-2, with 8 bases matching TRBD1. The CDR3 spans 15 residues. V shed 5 bases, J shed 6 bases, and the junction held 8 bases outside the gene matches. The V gene's germline CDR1 is MDHEN and CDR2 SYDVKM. The CDR3 DNA is TGTGCCAGCAGTGCGTCGACAGGGGCCCCCGGGGAGCTGTTTTTT. Its protein product is CASSASTGAPGELFF.

The chain uses TRBV29-1 and TRBJ2-7; 9 bases are a match to TRBD2. CDR3 length: 13 amino acids. V lost 4 bases to trimming and J lost 3 bases; unmatched junction nucleotides: 4. Germline V gene sequence: CDR1 SQVTM, CDR2 ANQGSEA. CDR3 sequence (DNA): TGCAGCGTTGCTAGCGGGGTTCTCTACGAGCAGTACTTC. Residues: CSVASGVLYEQYF.

This clone was seen a single time. DNA for the CDR3: TGTGCCACCAGCAAGACAGGTTCTGGAGCTTTCTTT. Its protein product is CATSKTGSGAFF. The genes are TRBV15 and TRBJ1-1, with a possible D match to TRBD1 (6 bases). Germline V gene sequence: CDR1 LNHNV, CDR2 YYDKDF (reference sequence). The CDR3 spans 12 residues. Trimming left V 4 bases short and J 10 bases short, with 13 bases between.

V usage is TRBV30 and J usage is TRBJ2-3; 13 positions agree with TRBD2. CDR1 GTSNPN and CDR2 SVGIG come from the germline V gene (reference sequence). The trim removed 2 bases at V and 6 bases at J, leaving 5 bases unmatched. The CDR3 has 15 amino acids. CDR3 region: CAWSRTSGSGDTQYF. In nucleotides, the CDR3 is TGTGCCTGGAGTCGGACTAGCGGGAGTGGGGATACGCAGTATTTT.

The V gene is TRBV9, the J gene TRBJ2-1; 9 bases line up with TRBD2. Germline lookup yields CDR1 SGDLS and CDR2 YYNGEE. Trimming took 4 bases from V and 4 from J; bases not matched to a gene: 6. The CDR3 consists of 15 residues. CDR3 loop: CASSSSGVIYNEQFF. The CDR3 bases are TGTGCCAGCAGCTCTAGCGGGGTGATATACAATGAGCAGTTCTTC.

This clone was recorded once. The chain links TRBV19 to TRBJ2-1, with 10 bases fitting TRBD2. Trimming at V came to 5 bases and at J to 7 bases, leaving 11 bases not matched to a gene. CDR1 LNHDA and CDR2 SQIVND come from the germline V gene (reference sequence). There are 16 residues in the CDR3. The CDR3, as DNA: TGTGCCAGTAGTTTGGCTAGCGGGAGAGGTAGGAATGAGCAGTTCTTC. Its translation is CASSLASGRGRNEQFF.

This chain joins TRBV11-2 and TRBJ2-7; 9 nucleotides match TRBD1. V dropped 6 bases and J dropped 5; count of bases not matched to a gene: 11. Per germline, CDR1 SGHAT and CDR2 FQNNGV. This CDR3 has 15 residues. In DNA form, the CDR3 reads TGTGCCAGCAGGGAAACCGCCGGGACAGGGCACGAGCAGTACTTC. This translates into CASRETAGTGHEQYF. The full variable domain, in which reference TRBV11-2 and TRBJ2-7 provide the parts outside the CDR3, is EAGVAQSPRYKIIEKRQSVAFWCNPISGHATLYWYQQILGQGPKLLIQFQNNGVVDDSQLPKDRFSAERLKGVDSTLKIQPAKLEDSAVYLCASRETAGTGHEQYFGPGTRLTVT.

This clone has just a few counts. The V gene is TRBV14, the J gene TRBJ2-1, with 8 bases aligning to TRBD2. The V gene end was trimmed by 2 bases and the J gene end by 9 bases; junction bases not matched to a gene: 6. Germline V CDR1 and CDR2: SGHDN, FVKESK. The CDR3 has 14 amino acids. The CDR3 is CASSQRAGVGEQFF. The CDR3 DNA reads as TGTGCCAGCAGCCAAAGAGCGGGAGTCGGTGAGCAGTTCTTC.

The chain couples TRBV7-9 to TRBJ2-1; 12 nucleotides agree with TRBD2. Per the germline V gene, CDR1 is SEHNR and CDR2 is FQNEAQ (reference sequence). Trimming took 3 bases from V and 3 from J; bases not matched to a gene: 3. CDR3 length equals 16 residues. The CDR3 is CASSFPTSGGYNEQFF. DNA of the CDR3: TGTGCCAGCAGCTTCCCGACTAGCGGGGGCTACAATGAGCAGTTCTTC.

In this sample, this clone turned up once. In nucleotides, the CDR3 is TGTGCCAGCAGCCTGACAGGGGGGCAGCCCCAGCATTTT. The encoded protein is CASSLTGGQPQHF. This chain links TRBV12-3 or TRBV12-4 with TRBJ1-5; 9 bases are shared with TRBD1. The CDR3 spans 13 residues. Trimming removed 6 bases from V and 7 bases from J; junction bases left unmatched: 4.

This chain connects TRBV5-4 to TRBJ2-5; TRBD1 agrees at 7 bases. V was clipped by 4 bases and J by 5 bases; unmatched bases: 8. Germline V gene sequence: CDR1 SGHNT, CDR2 YYREEE (reference sequence). CDR3 length: 14 amino acids. The CDR3 DNA reads TGTGCCAGCAGCCCGGACAGGTGGCGGGAGACCCAGTACTTC. Amino acid sequence: CASSPDRWRETQYF.

The rearrangement uses TRBV4-2 and TRBJ2-3; 9 bases map to TRBD2. Per germline, CDR1 LGHNA and CDR2 YNFKEQ. Trimming removed 6 bases from V and 1 base from J; junction bases left unmatched: 2. The CDR3 has 14 residues. CDR3 amino acids: CASRRTSGTDTQYF. CDR3 DNA sequence: TGTGCCAGCAGGCGGACTAGCGGCACAGATACGCAGTATTTT.

As DNA, the CDR3 is TGTGCCAGCAGCTTAGTGACAGGGGGCTACACCTTC. It encodes CASSLVTGGYTF. This chain joins TRBV7-9 and TRBJ1-2, with 7 bases matching TRBD1. This CDR3 spans 12 amino acids. Germline V gene sequence: CDR1 SEHNR, CDR2 FQNEAQ (reference sequence). V dropped 1 base and J dropped 8; count of bases not matched to a gene: 1. Full variable domain (rest looked up from reference TRBV7-9 and TRBJ1-2): DTGVSQNPRHKITKRGQNVTFRCDPISEHNRLYWYRQTLGQGPEFLTYFQNEAQLEKSRLLSDRFSAERPKGSFSTLEIQRTEQGDSAMYLCASSLVTGGYTFGSGTRLTVV.

The V call is TRBV5-1, the J call TRBJ1-4, with TRBD1 matching over 7 bases. Trimming at V came to 5 bases and at J to 5 bases, leaving 9 bases not matched to a gene. This CDR3 contains 15 residues. CDR1 is SGHRS, CDR2 YFSETQ, per germline. CDR3 region: CASRFSGQRNEKLFF. The CDR3 coding sequence is TGCGCCAGCAGGTTCTCGGGACAGAGAAATGAAAAACTGTTTTTT.